The subject of this entry is one TCR beta chain. Germline CDR1 reads LNHDA; CDR2 reads SQIVND (reference sequence). CDR3 length equals 14 residues. The V and J ends lost 1 base and 6 bases, in that order; junction bases with no gene match: 3. Researchers ran the PCR with 60 Vbeta and 13 Jbeta primers. The table came from immunoSEQ multiplex PCR; TCRdb's copy has only in-frame clones and leaves some out. This table holds about 150,000 clones, about 85% found once. These data come from a study of cytomegalovirus exposure and HLA in healthy donors. The sequenced sample consisted of PBMCs. The rearrangement uses TRBV19 and TRBJ1-5, with 7 bases that match TRBD1. The sequence was collected from a boy aged 2 to 10 in good health and CMV-seronegative. The CDR3 here is CASSIGQGGQPQHF. DNA of the CDR3: TGTGCCAGTAGTATAGGACAGGGTGGTCAGCCCCAGCATTTT.